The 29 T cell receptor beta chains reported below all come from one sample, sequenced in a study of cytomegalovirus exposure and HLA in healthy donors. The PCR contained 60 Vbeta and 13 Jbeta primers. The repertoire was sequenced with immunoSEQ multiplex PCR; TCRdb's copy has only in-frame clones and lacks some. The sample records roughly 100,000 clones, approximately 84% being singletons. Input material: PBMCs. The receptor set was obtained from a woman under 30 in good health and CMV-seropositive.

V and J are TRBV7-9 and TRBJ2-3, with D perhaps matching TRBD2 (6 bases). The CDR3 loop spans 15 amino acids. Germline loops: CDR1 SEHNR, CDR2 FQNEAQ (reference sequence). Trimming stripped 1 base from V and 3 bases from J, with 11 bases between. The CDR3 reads CASSLGLESTDTQYF. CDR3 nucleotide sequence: TGTGCCAGCAGCTTAGGACTAGAATCGACAGATACGCAGTATTTT.

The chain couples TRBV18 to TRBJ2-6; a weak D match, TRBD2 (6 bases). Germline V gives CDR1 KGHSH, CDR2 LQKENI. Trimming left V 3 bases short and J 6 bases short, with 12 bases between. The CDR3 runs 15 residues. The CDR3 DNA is TGTGCCAGCTCACCCGAACTAGCTATGGCCAACGTCCTGACTTTC. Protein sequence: CASSPELAMANVLTF.

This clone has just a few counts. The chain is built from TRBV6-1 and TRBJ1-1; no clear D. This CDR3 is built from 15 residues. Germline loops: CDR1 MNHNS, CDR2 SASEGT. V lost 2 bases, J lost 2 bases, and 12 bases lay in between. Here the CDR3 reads CASSEFLADNTEAFF. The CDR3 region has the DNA TGTGCCAGCAGTGAATTTCTTGCAGATAACACTGAAGCTTTCTTT.

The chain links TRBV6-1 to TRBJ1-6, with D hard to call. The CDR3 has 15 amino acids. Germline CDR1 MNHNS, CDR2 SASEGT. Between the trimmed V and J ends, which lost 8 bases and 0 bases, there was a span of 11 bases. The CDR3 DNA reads TGTGCCAGCTCCCCCGTGAGCTCCTATAATTCACCCCTCCACTTT. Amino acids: CASSPVSSYNSPLHF.

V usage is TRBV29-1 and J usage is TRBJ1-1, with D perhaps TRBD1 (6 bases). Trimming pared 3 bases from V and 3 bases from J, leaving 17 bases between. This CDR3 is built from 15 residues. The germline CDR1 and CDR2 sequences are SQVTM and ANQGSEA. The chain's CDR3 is CSVDGGRGLYTEAFF. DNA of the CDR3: TGCAGCGTTGATGGGGGGCGGGGGCTGTACACTGAAGCTTTCTTT. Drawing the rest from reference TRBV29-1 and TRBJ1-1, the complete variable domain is SAVISQKPSRDICQRGTSLTIQCQVDSQVTMMFWYRQQPGQSLTLIATANQGSEATYESGFVIDKFPISRPNLTFSTLTVSNMSPEDSSIYLCSVDGGRGLYTEAFFGQGTRLTVV.

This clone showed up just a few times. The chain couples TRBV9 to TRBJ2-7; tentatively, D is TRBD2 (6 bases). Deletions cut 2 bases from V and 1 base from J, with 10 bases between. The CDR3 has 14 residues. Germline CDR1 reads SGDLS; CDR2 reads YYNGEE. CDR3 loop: CASSVRDFSYEQYF. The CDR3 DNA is TGTGCCAGCAGCGTCCGGGACTTTTCCTACGAGCAGTACTTC.

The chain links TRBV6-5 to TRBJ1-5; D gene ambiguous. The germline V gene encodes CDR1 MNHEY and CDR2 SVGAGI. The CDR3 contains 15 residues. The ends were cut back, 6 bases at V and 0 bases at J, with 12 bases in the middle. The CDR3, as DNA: TGTGCCAGCAGATTGTATGAGAATAGCAATCAGCCCCAGCATTTT. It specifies CASRLYENSNQPQHF.

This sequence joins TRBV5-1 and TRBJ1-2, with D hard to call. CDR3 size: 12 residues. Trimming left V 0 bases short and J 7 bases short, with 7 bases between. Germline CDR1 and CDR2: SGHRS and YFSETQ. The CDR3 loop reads CASSLAFSGYTF. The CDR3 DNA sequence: TGCGCCAGCAGCTTGGCGTTTTCTGGCTACACCTTC.

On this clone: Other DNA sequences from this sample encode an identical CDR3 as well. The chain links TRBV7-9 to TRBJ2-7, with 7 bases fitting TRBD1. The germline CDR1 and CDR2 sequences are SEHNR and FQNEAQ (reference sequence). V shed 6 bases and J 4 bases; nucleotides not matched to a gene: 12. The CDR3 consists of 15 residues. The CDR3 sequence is CASSYASSTGYEQYF. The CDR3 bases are TGTGCCAGCAGTTATGCAAGCTCGACAGGGTACGAGCAGTACTTC.

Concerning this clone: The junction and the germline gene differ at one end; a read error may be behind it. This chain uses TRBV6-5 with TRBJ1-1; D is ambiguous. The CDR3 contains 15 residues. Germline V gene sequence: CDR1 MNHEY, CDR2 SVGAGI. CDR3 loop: CASSYSPQLNTEAFF. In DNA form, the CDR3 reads TGTGCCAGCAGCTACTCGCCACAGTTGAACACTGAAGCTTTCTTT.

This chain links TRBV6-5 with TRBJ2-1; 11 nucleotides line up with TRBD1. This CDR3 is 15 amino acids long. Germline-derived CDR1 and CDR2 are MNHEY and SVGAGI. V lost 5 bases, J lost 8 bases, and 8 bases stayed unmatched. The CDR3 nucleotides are TGTGCCAGCAGTACCCGGGACAGGGGGAATTATGAGCAGTTCTTC. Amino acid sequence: CASSTRDRGNYEQFF.

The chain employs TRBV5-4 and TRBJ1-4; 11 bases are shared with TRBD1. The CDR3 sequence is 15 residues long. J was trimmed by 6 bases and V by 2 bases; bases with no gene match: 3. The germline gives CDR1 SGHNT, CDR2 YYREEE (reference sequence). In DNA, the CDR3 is TGTGCCAGCAGCTTAAGGACAGGGGGCGATGAAAAACTGTTTTTT. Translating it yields CASSLRTGGDEKLFF. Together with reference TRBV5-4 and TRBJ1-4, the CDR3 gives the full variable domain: ETGVTQSPTHLIKTRGQQVTLRCSSQSGHNTVSWYQQALGQGPQFIFQYYREEENGRGNFPPRFSGLQFPNYSSELNVNALELDDSALYLCASSLRTGGDEKLFFGSGTQLSVL.

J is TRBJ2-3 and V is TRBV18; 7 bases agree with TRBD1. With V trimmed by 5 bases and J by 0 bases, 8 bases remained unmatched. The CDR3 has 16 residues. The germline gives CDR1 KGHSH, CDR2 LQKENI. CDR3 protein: CASSTGTEASTDTQYF. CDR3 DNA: TGTGCCAGCTCAACTGGGACAGAGGCTAGCACAGATACGCAGTATTTT.

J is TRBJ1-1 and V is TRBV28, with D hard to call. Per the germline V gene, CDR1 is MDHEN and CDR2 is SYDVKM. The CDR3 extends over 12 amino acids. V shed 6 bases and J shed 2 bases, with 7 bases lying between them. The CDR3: CASRNSNTEAFF. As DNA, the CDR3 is TGTGCCAGCAGAAACAGTAACACTGAAGCTTTCTTT.

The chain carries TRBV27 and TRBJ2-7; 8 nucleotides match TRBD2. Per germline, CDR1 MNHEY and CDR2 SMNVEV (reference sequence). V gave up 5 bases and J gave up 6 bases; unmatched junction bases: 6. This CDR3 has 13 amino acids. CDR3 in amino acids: CASSPRGGLEQYF. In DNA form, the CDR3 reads TGTGCCAGCAGTCCCCGGGGGGGCCTCGAGCAGTACTTC.

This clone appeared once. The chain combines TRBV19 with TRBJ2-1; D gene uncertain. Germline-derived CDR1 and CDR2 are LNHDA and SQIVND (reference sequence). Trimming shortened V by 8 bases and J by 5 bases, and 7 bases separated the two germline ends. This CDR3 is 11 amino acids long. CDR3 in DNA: TGTGCCAGTCTCGGTGACAATGAGCAGTTCTTC. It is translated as CASLGDNEQFF.

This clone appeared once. CDR3 in amino acids: CASSPRSRDFAFF. CDR3 DNA: TGTGCCAGCAGTCCGAGATCCAGGGATTTCGCTTTCTTT. The chain has TRBV6-5 and TRBJ1-1; D may be TRBD1 (5 bases). Trimming removed 5 bases at V and 11 bases at J, with 18 bases between. Germline V gene sequence: CDR1 MNHEY, CDR2 SVGAGI. This CDR3 has 13 amino acids.

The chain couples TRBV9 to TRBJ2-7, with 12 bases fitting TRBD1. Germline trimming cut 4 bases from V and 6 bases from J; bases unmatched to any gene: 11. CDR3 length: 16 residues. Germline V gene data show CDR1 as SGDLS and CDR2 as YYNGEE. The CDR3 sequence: CASSTPGTGGFIEQYF. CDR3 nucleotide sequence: TGTGCCAGCAGCACCCCAGGGACAGGGGGCTTTATCGAGCAGTACTTC.

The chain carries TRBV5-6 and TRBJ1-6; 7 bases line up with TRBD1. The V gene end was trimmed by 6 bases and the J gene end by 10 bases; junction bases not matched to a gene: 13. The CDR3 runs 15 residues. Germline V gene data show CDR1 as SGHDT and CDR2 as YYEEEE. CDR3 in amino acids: CASIKTGAGGSPLHF. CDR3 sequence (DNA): TGTGCCAGCATCAAGACCGGGGCAGGGGGGTCACCCCTCCACTTT.

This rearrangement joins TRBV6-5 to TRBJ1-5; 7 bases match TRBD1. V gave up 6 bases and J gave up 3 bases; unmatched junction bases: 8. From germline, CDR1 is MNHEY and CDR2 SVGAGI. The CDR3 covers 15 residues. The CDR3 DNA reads TGTGCCAGCAGGCTCAACAGGGGCTACAATCAGCCCCAGCATTTT. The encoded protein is CASRLNRGYNQPQHF.

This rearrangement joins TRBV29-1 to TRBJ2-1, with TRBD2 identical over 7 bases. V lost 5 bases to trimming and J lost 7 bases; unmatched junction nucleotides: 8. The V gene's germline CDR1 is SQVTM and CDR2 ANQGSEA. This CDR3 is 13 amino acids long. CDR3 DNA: TGCAGCGTTTACCCGGGAGGAAATAATGAGCAGTTCTTC. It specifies CSVYPGGNNEQFF.

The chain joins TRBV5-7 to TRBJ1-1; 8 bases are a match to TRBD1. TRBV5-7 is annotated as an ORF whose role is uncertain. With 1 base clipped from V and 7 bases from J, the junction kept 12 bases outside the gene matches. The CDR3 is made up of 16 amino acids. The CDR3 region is CASSLSVGTGGVEAFF. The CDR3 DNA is TGTGCCAGCAGCTTGTCTGTCGGGACAGGTGGGGTTGAAGCTTTCTTT.

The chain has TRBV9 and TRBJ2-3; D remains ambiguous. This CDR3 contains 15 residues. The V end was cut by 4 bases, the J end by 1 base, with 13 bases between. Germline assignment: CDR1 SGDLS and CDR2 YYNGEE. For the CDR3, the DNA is TGTGCCAGCAGCCCGGAGTCTGGAGGCACAGATACGCAGTATTTT. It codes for CASSPESGGTDTQYF.

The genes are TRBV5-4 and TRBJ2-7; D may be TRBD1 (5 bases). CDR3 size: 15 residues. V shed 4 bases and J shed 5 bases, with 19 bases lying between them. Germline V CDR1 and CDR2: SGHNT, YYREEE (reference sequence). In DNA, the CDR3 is TGTGCCAGCAGCACCTCACTCAGGGTAGGCAACGAGCAGTACTTC. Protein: CASSTSLRVGNEQYF.

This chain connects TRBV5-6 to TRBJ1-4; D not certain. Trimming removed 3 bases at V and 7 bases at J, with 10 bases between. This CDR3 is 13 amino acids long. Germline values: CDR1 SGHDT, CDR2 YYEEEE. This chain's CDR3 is CASSYAQVEKLFF. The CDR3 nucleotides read TGTGCCAGCAGCTATGCCCAGGTTGAAAAACTGTTTTTT.

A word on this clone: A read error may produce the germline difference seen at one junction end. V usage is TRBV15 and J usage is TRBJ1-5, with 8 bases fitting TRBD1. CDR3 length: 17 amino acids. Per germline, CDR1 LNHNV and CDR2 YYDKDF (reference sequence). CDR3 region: CGTSRDPTGDRNQPQHF. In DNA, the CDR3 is TGTGGCACCAGCAGAGATCCGACAGGGGATCGCAATCAGCCCCAGCATTTT.

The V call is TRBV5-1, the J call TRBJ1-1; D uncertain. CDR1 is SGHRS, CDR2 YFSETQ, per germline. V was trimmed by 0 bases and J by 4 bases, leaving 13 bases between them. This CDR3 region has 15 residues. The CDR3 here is CASSLDWSFSTEAFF. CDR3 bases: TGCGCCAGCAGCTTGGATTGGAGTTTTAGCACTGAAGCTTTCTTT.

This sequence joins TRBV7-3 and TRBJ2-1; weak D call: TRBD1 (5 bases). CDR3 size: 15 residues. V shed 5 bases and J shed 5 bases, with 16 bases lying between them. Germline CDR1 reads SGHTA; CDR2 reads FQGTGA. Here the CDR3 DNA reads TGTGCCAGCAGCCCACAGCCGACAGCACACAATGAGCAGTTCTTC. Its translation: CASSPQPTAHNEQFF.

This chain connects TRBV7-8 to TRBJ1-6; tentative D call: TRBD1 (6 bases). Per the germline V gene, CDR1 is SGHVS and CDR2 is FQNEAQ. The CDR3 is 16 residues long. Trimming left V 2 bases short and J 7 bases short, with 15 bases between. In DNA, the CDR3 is TGTGCCAGCAGCTTACTGGGGGCTGGAGGCAATTCACCCCTCCACTTT. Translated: CASSLLGAGGNSPLHF.